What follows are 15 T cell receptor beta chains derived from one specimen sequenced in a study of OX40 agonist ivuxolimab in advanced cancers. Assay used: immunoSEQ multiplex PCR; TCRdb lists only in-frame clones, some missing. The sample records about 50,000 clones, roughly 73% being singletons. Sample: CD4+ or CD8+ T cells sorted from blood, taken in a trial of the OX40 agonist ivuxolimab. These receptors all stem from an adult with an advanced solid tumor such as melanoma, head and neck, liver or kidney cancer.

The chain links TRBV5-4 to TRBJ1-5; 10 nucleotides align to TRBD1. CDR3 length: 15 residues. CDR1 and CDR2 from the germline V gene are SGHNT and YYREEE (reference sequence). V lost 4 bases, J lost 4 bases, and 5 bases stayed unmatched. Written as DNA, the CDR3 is TGTGCCAGCAGCCGGGGACAGGGGTTTAATCAGCCCCAGCATTTT. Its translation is CASSRGQGFNQPQHF.

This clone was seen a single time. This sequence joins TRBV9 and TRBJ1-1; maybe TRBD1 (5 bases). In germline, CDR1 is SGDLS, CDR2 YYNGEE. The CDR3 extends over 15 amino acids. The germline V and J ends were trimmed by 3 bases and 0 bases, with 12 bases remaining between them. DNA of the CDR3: TGTGCCAGCAGCGGGGGAGGGGTCCTGAACACTGAAGCTTTCTTT. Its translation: CASSGGGVLNTEAFF.

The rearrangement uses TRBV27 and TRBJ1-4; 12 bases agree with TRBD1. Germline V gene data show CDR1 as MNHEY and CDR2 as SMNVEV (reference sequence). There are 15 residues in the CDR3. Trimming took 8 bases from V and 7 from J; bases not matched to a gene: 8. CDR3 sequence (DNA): TGTGCCAGCGCCCTTGGGACAGGGGGCCCTGAAAAACTGTTTTTT. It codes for CASALGTGGPEKLFF.

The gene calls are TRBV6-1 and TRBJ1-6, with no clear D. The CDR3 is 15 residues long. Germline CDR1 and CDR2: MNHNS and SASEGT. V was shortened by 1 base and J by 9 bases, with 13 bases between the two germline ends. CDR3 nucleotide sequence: TGTGCCAGCAGTGAAGTGGTGGCAGAAGGTTCACCCCTCCACTTT. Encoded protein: CASSEVVAEGSPLHF.

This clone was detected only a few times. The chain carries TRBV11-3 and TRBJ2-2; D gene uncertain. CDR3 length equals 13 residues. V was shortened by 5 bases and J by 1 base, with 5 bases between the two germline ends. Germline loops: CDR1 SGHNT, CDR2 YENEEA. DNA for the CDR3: TGTGCCAGCAGCAGAGGGAACACCGGGGAGCTGTTTTTT. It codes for CASSRGNTGELFF.

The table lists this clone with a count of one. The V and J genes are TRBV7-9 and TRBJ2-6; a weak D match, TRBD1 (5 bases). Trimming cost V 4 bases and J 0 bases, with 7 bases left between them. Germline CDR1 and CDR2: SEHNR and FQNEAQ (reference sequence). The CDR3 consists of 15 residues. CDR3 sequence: CASSSGFSGANVLTF. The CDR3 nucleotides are TGTGCCAGCAGCTCAGGGTTCTCTGGGGCCAACGTCCTGACTTTC.

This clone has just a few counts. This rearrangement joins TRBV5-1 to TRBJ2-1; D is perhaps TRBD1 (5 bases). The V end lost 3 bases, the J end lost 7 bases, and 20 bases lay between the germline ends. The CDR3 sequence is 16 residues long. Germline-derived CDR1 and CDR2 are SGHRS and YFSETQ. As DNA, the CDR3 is TGCGCCAGCAGCTCCGAAGTCCAGACAGCTGGGAATGAGCAGTTCTTC. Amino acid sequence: CASSSEVQTAGNEQFF.

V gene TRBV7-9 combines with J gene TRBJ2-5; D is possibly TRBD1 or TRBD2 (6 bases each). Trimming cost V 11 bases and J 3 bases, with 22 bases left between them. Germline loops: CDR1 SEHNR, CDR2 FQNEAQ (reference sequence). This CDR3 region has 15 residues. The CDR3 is CAGGAGQDSEETQYF. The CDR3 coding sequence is TGTGCCGGCGGCGCGGGACAAGATTCCGAAGAGACCCAGTACTTC.

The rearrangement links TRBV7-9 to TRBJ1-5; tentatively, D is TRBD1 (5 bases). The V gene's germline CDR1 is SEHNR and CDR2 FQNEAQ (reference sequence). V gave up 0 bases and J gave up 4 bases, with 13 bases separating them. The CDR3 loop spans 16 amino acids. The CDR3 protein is CASSLAGLTANQPQHF. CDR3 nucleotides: TGTGCCAGCAGCTTAGCGGGGTTGACAGCGAATCAGCCCCAGCATTTT. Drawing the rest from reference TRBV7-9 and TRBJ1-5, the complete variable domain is DTGVSQNPRHKITKRGQNVTFRCDPISEHNRLYWYRQTLGQGPEFLTYFQNEAQLEKSRLLSDRFSAERPKGSFSTLEIQRTEQGDSAMYLCASSLAGLTANQPQHFGDGTRLSIL.

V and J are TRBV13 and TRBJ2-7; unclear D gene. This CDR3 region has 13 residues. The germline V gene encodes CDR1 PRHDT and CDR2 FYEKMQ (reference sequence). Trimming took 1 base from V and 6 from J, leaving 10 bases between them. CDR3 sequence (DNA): TGTGCCAGCAGCTTAGTTGCGGATGGCGAGCAGTACTTC. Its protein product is CASSLVADGEQYF.

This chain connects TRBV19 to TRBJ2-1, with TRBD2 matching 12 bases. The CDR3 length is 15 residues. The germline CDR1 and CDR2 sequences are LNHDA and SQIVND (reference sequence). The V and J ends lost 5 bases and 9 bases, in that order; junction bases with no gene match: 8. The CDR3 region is CASSPLAGGQGEQFF. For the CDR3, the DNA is TGTGCCAGTAGTCCACTAGCGGGAGGTCAGGGTGAGCAGTTCTTC. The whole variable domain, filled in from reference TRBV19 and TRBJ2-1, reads DGGITQSPKYLFRKEGQNVTLSCEQNLNHDAMYWYRQDPGQGLRLIYYSQIVNDFQKGDIAEGYSVSREKKESFPLTVTSAQKNPTAFYLCASSPLAGGQGEQFFGPGTRLTVL.

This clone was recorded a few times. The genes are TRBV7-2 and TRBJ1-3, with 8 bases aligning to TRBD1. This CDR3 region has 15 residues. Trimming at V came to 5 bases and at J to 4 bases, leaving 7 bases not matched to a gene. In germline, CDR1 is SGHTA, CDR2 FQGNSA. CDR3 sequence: CASSPTGGKGNTIYF. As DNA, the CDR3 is TGTGCCAGCAGCCCTACAGGGGGGAAGGGAAACACCATATATTTT.

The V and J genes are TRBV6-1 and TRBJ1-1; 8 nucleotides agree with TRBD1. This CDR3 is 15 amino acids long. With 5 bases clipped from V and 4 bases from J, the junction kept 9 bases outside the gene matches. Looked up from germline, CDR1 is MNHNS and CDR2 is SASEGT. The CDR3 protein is CASSTQGVWITEAFF. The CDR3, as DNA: TGTGCCAGCAGTACACAGGGGGTATGGATCACTGAAGCTTTCTTT.

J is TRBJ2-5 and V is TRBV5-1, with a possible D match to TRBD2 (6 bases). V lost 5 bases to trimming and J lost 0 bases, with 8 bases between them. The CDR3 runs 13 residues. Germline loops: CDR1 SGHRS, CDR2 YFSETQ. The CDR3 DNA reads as TGCGCCAGCAGAGGCGGGGACCAAGAGACCCAGTACTTC. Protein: CASRGGDQETQYF.

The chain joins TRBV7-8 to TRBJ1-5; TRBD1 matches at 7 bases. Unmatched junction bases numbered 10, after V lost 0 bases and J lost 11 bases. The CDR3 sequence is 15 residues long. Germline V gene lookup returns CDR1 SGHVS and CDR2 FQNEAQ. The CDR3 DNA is TGTGCCAGCAGCTTAGCGCCAGGGGGGGGGAGGACCCAGCATTTT. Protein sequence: CASSLAPGGGRTQHF. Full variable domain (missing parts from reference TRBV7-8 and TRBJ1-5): GAGVSQSPRYKVAKRGQDVALRCDPISGHVSLFWYQQALGQGPEFLTYFQNEAQLDKSGLPSDRFFAERPEGSVSTLKIQRTQQEDSAVYLCASSLAPGGGRTQHFGDGTRLSIL.